This TCR beta chain was profiled in a study of beta chain features in type 1 diabetes. General observations from the study: Shorter TCRB CDR3s, moderately but significantly so, were found in Type 1 diabetes patients in all four CD4+ subsets.

Of the isolated RNA, all was reverse transcribed, and so the sequenced material was expressed TCRB transcripts. Clones were sequenced by immunoSEQ multiplex PCR, and TCRdb holds only the in-frame ones, with some missing. The sample contains 300,000 to 450,000 clones, roughly 13% of which appear only once. The ends were cut back, 6 bases at V and 8 bases at J, with 14 bases in the middle. Germline V gene data show CDR1 as LNHNV and CDR2 as YYDKDF (reference sequence). The CDR3 has 12 residues. The authors sorted CD4+ naive, central memory, regulatory and stem cell-like memory cells via CD45RO/CCR7/CD25/CD127/CD95/CD27. The authors obtained over 95% purity in all sorted populations. This clone was counted only a few times. No antigen is known for it.

This TCR was recovered from a woman younger than 35 with type 1 diabetes. The sequenced sample was naive CD4+ T cells from blood. J is TRBJ2-7 and V is TRBV15; tentatively, D is TRBD2 (5 bases). The CDR3 sequence: CATSPGLYQQYF. In DNA form, the CDR3 reads TGTGCCACCAGTCCGGGATTATACCAGCAGTACTTC.